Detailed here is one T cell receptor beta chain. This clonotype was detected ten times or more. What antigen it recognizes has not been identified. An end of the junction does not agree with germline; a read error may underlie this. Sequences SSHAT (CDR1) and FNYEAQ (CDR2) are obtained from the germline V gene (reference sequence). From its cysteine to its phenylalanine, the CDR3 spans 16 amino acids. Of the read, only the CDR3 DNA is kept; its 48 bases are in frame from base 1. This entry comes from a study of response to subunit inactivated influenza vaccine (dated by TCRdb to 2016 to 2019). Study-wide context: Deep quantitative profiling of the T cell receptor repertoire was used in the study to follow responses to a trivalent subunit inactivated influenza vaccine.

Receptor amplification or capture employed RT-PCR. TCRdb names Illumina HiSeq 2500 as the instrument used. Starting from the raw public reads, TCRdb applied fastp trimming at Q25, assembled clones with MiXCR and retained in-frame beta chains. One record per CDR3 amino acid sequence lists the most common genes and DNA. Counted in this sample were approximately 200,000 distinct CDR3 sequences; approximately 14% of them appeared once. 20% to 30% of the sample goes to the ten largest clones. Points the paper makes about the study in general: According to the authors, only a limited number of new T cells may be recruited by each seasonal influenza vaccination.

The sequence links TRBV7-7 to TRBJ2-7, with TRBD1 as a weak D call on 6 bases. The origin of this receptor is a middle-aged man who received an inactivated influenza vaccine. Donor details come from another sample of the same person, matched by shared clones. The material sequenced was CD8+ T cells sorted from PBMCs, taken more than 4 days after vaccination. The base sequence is TGTGCTAGCAGCTTTAGACAGGCAGTTCCTACCTACGAGCAGTACTTC. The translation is CASSFRQAVPTYEQYF.